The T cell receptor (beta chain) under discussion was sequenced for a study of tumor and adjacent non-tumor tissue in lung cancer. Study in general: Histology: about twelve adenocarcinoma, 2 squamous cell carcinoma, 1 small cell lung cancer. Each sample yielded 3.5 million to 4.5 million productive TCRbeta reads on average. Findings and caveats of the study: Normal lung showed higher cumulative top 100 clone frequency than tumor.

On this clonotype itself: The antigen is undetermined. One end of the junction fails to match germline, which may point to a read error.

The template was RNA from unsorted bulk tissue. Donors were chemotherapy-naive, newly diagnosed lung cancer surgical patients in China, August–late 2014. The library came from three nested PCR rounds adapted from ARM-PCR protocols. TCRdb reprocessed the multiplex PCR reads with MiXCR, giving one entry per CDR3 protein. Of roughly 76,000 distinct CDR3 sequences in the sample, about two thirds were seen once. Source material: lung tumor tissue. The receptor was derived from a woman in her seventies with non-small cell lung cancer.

The CDR3 protein is CARSTQVEGPHEQYF. The CDR3 nucleotides are TGCGCCAGGAGCACGCAAGTGGAGGGACCCCACGAGCAGTACTTC. The V gene is TRBV6-5, the J gene TRBJ2-7, with a weak D call TRBD2 (6 bases). CDR1 is MNHEY and CDR2 is SVGAGI in the germline V gene. The CDR3 runs to 15 residues.